This record covers a single T cell receptor (beta chain). CDR3 length: 12 amino acids. Trimming cost V 4 bases and J 1 base, with 4 bases left between them. The germline V gene encodes CDR1 ENHRY and CDR2 SYGVKD. The sample comes from a study of blood T cell repertoires in COVID-19. Libraries were prepared by immunoSEQ multiplex PCR; TCRdb keeps only in-frame clonotypes and omits some of them. The data hold around 160,000 clones, with 93% observed a single time. Sequenced material: peripheral blood. This TCR came from a woman aged 55-75 years with COVID-19, enrolled during active disease. This chain joins TRBV10-3 and TRBJ1-1; D uncertain. This CDR3 reads CAISVRNTEAFF. In nucleotides, the CDR3 is TGTGCCATCAGTGTCAGGAACACTGAAGCTTTCTTT.